This entry concerns a single T cell receptor (beta chain). The antigen is not known. Use of 60 Vbeta and 13 Jbeta primers characterized the PCR. The protocol was immunoSEQ multiplex PCR, while the TCRdb copy is restricted to in-frame clones and leaves out a portion. The sample lists approximately 150,000 clones; about 80% were seen once. The data originate from a study of cytomegalovirus exposure and HLA in healthy donors. Study overall: In an early release, HLA-typed donors contributed 75 million to 85 million unique TCR sequences.

Germline V lookup: CDR1 SGDLS, CDR2 YYNGEE. With 4 bases clipped from V and 8 bases from J, the junction kept 8 bases outside the gene matches. This CDR3 contains 15 residues. General study points: Cytomegalovirus status, reportedly, was diagnosed with high specificity and sensitivity by the classifier. Among the CMV-associated chains, a few were confirmed in vitro as specific for CMV antigens. Later on, an analysis tied approximately 17,000 TCR beta sequences to HLA alleles at 0.05 false discovery rate.

The clonotype was recovered from a woman aged 50 to 60 in good health and CMV-seronegative. The rearrangement joins TRBV9 to TRBJ2-1; 11 bases agree with TRBD2. Sequencing used PBMCs. The CDR3 loop is CASSTTSGAFDEQFF. CDR3 nucleotide sequence: TGTGCCAGCAGCACGACTAGCGGGGCTTTCGATGAGCAGTTCTTC.